The 29 T cell receptor beta chains below come from one sample, sequenced in a study of Ad26.COV2.S vaccination and SARS-CoV-2 variants. Treatment specified: around 19 received Ad26.COV2.S at low or high dose, single or two shots; roughly 5 received placebo; per-sample allocation not given. The study sampled participants on day 63 after the first vaccine or placebo injection. TCRdb's copy holds only in-frame clones and misses some; the assay was immunoSEQ multiplex PCR. The sample contains hundreds of thousands of clones, around 90% of which appear only once. The starting material was peripheral blood, obtained in a trial of Ad26.COV2.S vaccine versus placebo. Receptors originate from a person aged 18-65 years who received the Ad26.COV2.S COVID-19 vaccine or a placebo.

V is TRBV18 and J is TRBJ2-3; 13 bases match TRBD2. This CDR3 comprises 16 residues. Germline V gene sequence: CDR1 KGHSH, CDR2 LQKENI. With 3 bases clipped from V and 2 bases from J, the junction kept 2 bases outside the gene matches. CDR3 amino acids: CASSPGTSGNTDTQYF. Written as DNA, the CDR3 is TGTGCCAGCTCACCCGGGACTAGCGGGAACACAGATACGCAGTATTTT.

CDR3 region: CASSLGLGVLDEQFF. In DNA, the CDR3 is TGTGCCAGCAGCCTGGGACTAGGGGTATTGGATGAGCAGTTCTTC. The V and J genes are TRBV5-5 and TRBJ2-1; the match to TRBD2 covers 8 bases. V lost 4 bases and J lost 8; bases outside the gene matches: 11. Germline CDR1 and CDR2: SGHKS and YYEKEE (reference sequence). This CDR3 has 15 residues.

The chain links TRBV4-2 to TRBJ2-7; 11 positions match TRBD1. Germline V CDR1 and CDR2: LGHNA, YNFKEQ. Trimming took 3 bases from V and 8 from J; bases not matched to a gene: 6. CDR3 length equals 14 residues. The CDR3 loop is CASSQAGQGAKQYF. In nucleotides, the CDR3 is TGTGCCAGCAGCCAGGCCGGACAGGGGGCAAAGCAGTACTTC.

The genes are TRBV5-4 and TRBJ2-7; possible D gene TRBD2, 6 bases. Deletions cut 4 bases from V and 3 bases from J, with 14 bases between. Germline V gene sequence: CDR1 SGHNT, CDR2 YYREEE (reference sequence). CDR3 length: 14 amino acids. The CDR3 loop reads CASSLLGSNYEQYF. DNA for the CDR3: TGTGCCAGCAGCCTTCTCGGGAGTAACTACGAGCAGTACTTC.

The rearrangement links TRBV19 to TRBJ1-1; D is unresolved. Per germline, CDR1 LNHDA and CDR2 SQIVND (reference sequence). V lost 7 bases, J lost 1 base, and 10 bases lay in between. This CDR3 region has 13 residues. CDR3 sequence: CASTYTRNTEAFF. The CDR3 DNA reads as TGTGCCAGTACATATACGAGGAACACTGAAGCTTTCTTT.

J is TRBJ1-1 and V is TRBV18, with TRBD1 identical over 8 bases. The germline gives CDR1 KGHSH, CDR2 LQKENI. The junction had 14 bases not matched to a gene; V was cut back by 7 bases and J by 4 bases. CDR3 size: 16 residues. The CDR3 DNA sequence: TGTGCCAGCTGCCCAATGCAGGGGGCAGGGGGCACTGAAGCTTTCTTT. This encodes CASCPMQGAGGTEAFF.

A few counts support this clone. J is TRBJ1-5 and V is TRBV4-3; D call uncertain. Germline V lookup: CDR1 LGHNA, CDR2 YSLEER. The ends were cut back, 0 bases at V and 7 bases at J, with 7 bases in the middle. This CDR3 is built from 13 residues. DNA of the CDR3: TGCGCCAGCAGCCAAGAGAGGACGCAGCCCCAGCATTTT. Translated: CASSQERTQPQHF.

The chain joins TRBV18 to TRBJ2-7; D could derive from TRBD1 or TRBD2 (6 bases each). The CDR3 totals 14 residues. CDR1 and CDR2 (germline): KGHSH, LQKENI. V shed 3 bases and J shed 3 bases, with 12 bases lying between them. The CDR3 loop reads CASSPPEGGYEQYF. The DNA of the CDR3 is TGTGCCAGCTCACCCCCCGAGGGGGGCTACGAGCAGTACTTC.

The chain couples TRBV19 to TRBJ1-5; tentative D call: TRBD1 (6 bases). Germline lookup yields CDR1 LNHDA and CDR2 SQIVND (reference sequence). The CDR3 is 13 amino acids. V dropped 9 bases and J dropped 3 bases, with 12 bases sitting between them. The DNA of the CDR3 is TGTGCCAGCGACACGGGACACAATCAGCCCCAGCATTTT. It codes for CASDTGHNQPQHF.

This sequence joins TRBV5-4 and TRBJ2-3; 13 bases are a match to TRBD2. CDR3 length: 18 residues. CDR1 is SGHNT, CDR2 YYREEE, per germline (reference sequence). V lost 5 bases and J lost 2; bases outside the gene matches: 11. This CDR3 reads CASSSGLAGVVPTDTQYF. The CDR3 nucleotides read TGTGCCAGCAGTTCTGGACTAGCGGGAGTTGTCCCCACAGATACGCAGTATTTT.

This clone has only one observation. Here the CDR3 reads CASSLPDTSSYNEQFF. As DNA, the CDR3 is TGTGCCAGCAGCTTACCAGACACGAGCTCCTACAATGAGCAGTTCTTC. The chain employs TRBV7-9 and TRBJ2-1, with D uncertain. The CDR3 consists of 16 residues. CDR1 and CDR2 from the germline V gene are SEHNR and FQNEAQ (reference sequence). The V end lost 2 bases, the J end lost 0 bases, and 11 bases lay between the germline ends. Drawing the rest from reference TRBV7-9 and TRBJ2-1, the complete variable domain is DTGVSQNPRHKITKRGQNVTFRCDPISEHNRLYWYRQTLGQGPEFLTYFQNEAQLEKSRLLSDRFSAERPKGSFSTLEIQRTEQGDSAMYLCASSLPDTSSYNEQFFGPGTRLTVL.

The chain joins TRBV21-1 to TRBJ2-7; the D call of TRBD2 is as the table states it, not checked on the DNA. TRBV21-1 is flagged as a pseudogene. This CDR3 has 18 amino acids. For the CDR3, the DNA is TGTGCCAGCAGCAACTTTCCCCAATTTTGCGGGAGGGTCTACGAGCAGTACTTC. It codes for CASSNFPQFCGRVYEQYF.

The chain links TRBV27 to TRBJ2-5; no reliable D call. Looked up from germline, CDR1 is MNHEY and CDR2 is SMNVEV (reference sequence). V was trimmed by 5 bases and J by 4 bases, leaving 20 bases between them. This CDR3 has 16 residues. The CDR3 DNA reads TGTGCCAGCAGTCCCCCCCCGGAGAAACCGCCAGAGACCCAGTACTTC. Protein product: CASSPPPEKPPETQYF.

The chain is built from TRBV4-1 and TRBJ2-3, with D tentatively TRBD2 (5 bases). Trimming cost V 0 bases and J 0 bases, with 13 bases left between them. This CDR3 spans 17 amino acids. Germline V gene data show CDR1 as MGHRA and CDR2 as YSYEKL. As DNA, the CDR3 is TGCGCCAGCAGCCAAGAATCTGCTAGCTTAAGCACAGATACGCAGTATTTT. Translating it yields CASSQESASLSTDTQYF.

This clone was detected only once. The chain couples TRBV6-5 to TRBJ2-2; D is uncertain. The CDR3 contains 15 residues. The V and J ends lost 5 bases and 2 bases respectively, with 12 bases between them. Germline V gives CDR1 MNHEY, CDR2 SVGAGI. The CDR3 sequence: CASSRLQINTGELFF. The CDR3 DNA sequence: TGTGCCAGCAGTCGACTCCAGATTAACACCGGGGAGCTGTTTTTT.

This chain links TRBV3-1 (or the pseudogene TRBV3-2) with TRBJ1-1; D unresolved. V lost 0 bases to trimming and J lost 1 base, with 6 bases between them. This CDR3 spans 14 amino acids. Germline V gives CDR1 LGHDT, CDR2 YNNKEL (reference sequence). The CDR3 DNA sequence: TGTGCCAGCAGCCAAGATCGGGGGAACACTGAAGCTTTCTTT. It is translated as CASSQDRGNTEAFF.

This clone was seen only a few times. The gene calls are TRBV24-1 and TRBJ2-1, with a possible D match to TRBD1 (5 bases). This CDR3 region has 16 residues. V lost 1 base and J lost 0, with 9 bases in between. CDR1 is KGHDR and CDR2 is SFDVKD in the germline V gene. CDR3 sequence reads: CATSDFGQGSYNEQFF. CDR3 sequence (DNA): TGTGCCACCAGTGATTTTGGGCAGGGCTCCTACAATGAGCAGTTCTTC.

The rearrangement joins TRBV7-9 to TRBJ2-2; 10 bases map to TRBD1. The ends lost 5 bases at V and 6 bases at J; junction bases unmatched: 9. CDR3 size: 16 residues. Germline CDR1 and CDR2: SEHNR and FQNEAQ (reference sequence). CDR3 region: CASSPVDRGQAGELFF. The CDR3 DNA is TGTGCCAGCAGCCCAGTCGACAGGGGGCAGGCCGGGGAGCTGTTTTTT.

The V and J genes are TRBV7-6 and TRBJ2-7; possible D gene TRBD1, 5 bases. The V and J ends lost 2 bases and 5 bases respectively, with 13 bases between them. The CDR3 contains 14 residues. Germline-derived CDR1 and CDR2 are SGHVS and FNYEAQ. For the CDR3, the DNA is TGTGCCAGCAGCTTAAGGGGATCTGAGGACGAGCAGTACTTC. Encoded protein: CASSLRGSEDEQYF.

CDR3: CASSLAGTVNEQFF. DNA of the CDR3: TGCGCCAGCAGCTTGGCCGGTACAGTCAATGAGCAGTTCTTC. The rearrangement links TRBV5-1 to TRBJ2-1; no firm D call. V lost 0 bases to trimming and J lost 6 bases, with 10 bases between them. Germline V gene sequence: CDR1 SGHRS, CDR2 YFSETQ. The CDR3 consists of 14 residues.

The rearrangement joins TRBV19 to TRBJ2-7; maybe TRBD2 (6 bases). Trimming left V 1 base short and J 1 base short, with 14 bases between. The germline V gene has CDR1 LNHDA and CDR2 SQIVND (reference sequence). This CDR3 has 16 residues. The CDR3 sequence: CASSIVGGLGSYEQYF. The CDR3 DNA reads as TGTGCCAGTAGTATAGTCGGAGGGCTTGGGTCCTACGAGCAGTACTTC.

This chain connects TRBV6-1 to TRBJ2-7, with D possibly matching TRBD1 (6 bases). Trimming took off 3 bases at V and 5 bases at J, with 14 bases between the two ends. Germline lookup yields CDR1 MNHNS and CDR2 SASEGT. This CDR3 is built from 14 residues. The CDR3 spells CASSETRGVHEQYF. CDR3 DNA: TGTGCCAGCAGTGAGACCAGGGGCGTCCACGAGCAGTACTTC.

In DNA, the CDR3 is TGTGCCTGGAGTCCCTTTCCCCTCTACGAGCAGTACTTC. Amino acids: CAWSPFPLYEQYF. V and J are TRBV30 and TRBJ2-7; D not certain. Germline V gene data show CDR1 as GTSNPN and CDR2 as SVGIG (reference sequence). CDR3 length equals 13 residues. The germline V and J ends were trimmed by 2 bases and 3 bases, with 11 bases remaining between them. The full variable domain, its missing parts supplied by reference TRBV30 and TRBJ2-7, is SQTIHQWPATLVQPVGSPLSLECTVEGTSNPNLYWYRQAAGRGLQLLFYSVGIGQISSEVPQNLSASRPQDRQFILSSKKLLLSDSGFYLCAWSPFPLYEQYFGPGTRLTVT.

The chain recombines TRBV28 with TRBJ2-2; the D is unclear. The CDR3 spans 13 residues. Germline V CDR1 and CDR2: MDHEN, SYDVKM. CDR3 amino acids: CAQRLADTGELFF. The DNA for the CDR3 is TGTGCTCAGCGCCTGGCGGACACCGGGGAGCTGTTTTTT.

This chain joins TRBV6-5 and TRBJ1-5; no clear D. CDR3 length: 14 amino acids. Trimming removed 8 bases from V and 6 bases from J, with 17 bases in between. Germline V gene lookup returns CDR1 MNHEY and CDR2 SVGAGI. CDR3: CASSRGWEGQPQHF. The CDR3 DNA follows: TGTGCCAGCTCCCGGGGTTGGGAAGGTCAGCCCCAGCATTTT.

This clone occurred once. The chain links TRBV6-2 or TRBV6-3 to TRBJ2-7, with 8 bases aligning to TRBD2. The length of the CDR3 is 15 residues. Germline CDR1 MNHEY, CDR2 SVGEGT. Germline trimming cut 6 bases from V and 0 bases from J; bases unmatched to any gene: 7. The CDR3 protein is CASSERLASSYEQYF. The CDR3 DNA is TGTGCCAGCAGCGAAAGACTAGCGAGCTCCTACGAGCAGTACTTC.

The gene calls are TRBV27 and TRBJ1-2; D perhaps matches TRBD1 (5 bases). This CDR3 region has 13 residues. The germline CDR1 and CDR2 sequences are MNHEY and SMNVEV (reference sequence). V shed 5 bases and J shed 3 bases, with 10 bases lying between them. The CDR3 region is CASSKGRDYGYTF. CDR3 DNA sequence: TGTGCCAGCAGTAAGGGGCGTGACTATGGCTACACCTTC.

This rearrangement joins TRBV29-1 to TRBJ2-2, with unresolved D. Trimming removed 0 bases from V and 1 base from J, with 9 bases in between. The CDR3 loop spans 15 amino acids. The V gene's germline CDR1 is SQVTM and CDR2 ANQGSEA. Here the CDR3 reads CSVEEGRKNTGELFF. CDR3 nucleotide sequence: TGCAGCGTTGAAGAAGGTAGAAAGAACACCGGGGAGCTGTTTTTT.

This clone has more than one count but fewer than ten. The chain combines TRBV12-3 or TRBV12-4 with TRBJ2-5; unclear D gene. The CDR3 runs 13 residues. V was shortened by 3 bases and J by 1 base, with 6 bases between the two germline ends. CDR3: CASSLASQETQYF. The CDR3 nucleotides read TGTGCCAGCAGTTTGGCCAGCCAAGAGACCCAGTACTTC.